The clone carrying this TCR beta chain was observed a handful of times. The sample belongs to a study of response to subunit inactivated influenza vaccine. Germline CDR1 and CDR2: DFQATT and SNEGSKA (reference sequence). The trim removed 2 bases at V and 3 bases at J, leaving 3 bases unmatched. The CDR3 extends over 14 amino acids. TCRdb reanalysed the RT-PCR reads using MiXCR and keeps one entry per CDR3 protein. In the table there are about 780,000 distinct CDR3 sequences, about 18% of which are singletons. The sequencing here drew on PBMCs from blood, taken roughly 5 days after vaccination. The receptor was isolated from a man in his forties or fifties who received an inactivated influenza vaccine. The genes are TRBV20-1 and TRBJ2-1; 8 bases map to TRBD2. CDR3 sequence (DNA): TGCAGTGCTAGAAAGCGGGGGATCTACAATGAGCAGTTCTTC. Translated, it gives CSARKRGIYNEQFF.